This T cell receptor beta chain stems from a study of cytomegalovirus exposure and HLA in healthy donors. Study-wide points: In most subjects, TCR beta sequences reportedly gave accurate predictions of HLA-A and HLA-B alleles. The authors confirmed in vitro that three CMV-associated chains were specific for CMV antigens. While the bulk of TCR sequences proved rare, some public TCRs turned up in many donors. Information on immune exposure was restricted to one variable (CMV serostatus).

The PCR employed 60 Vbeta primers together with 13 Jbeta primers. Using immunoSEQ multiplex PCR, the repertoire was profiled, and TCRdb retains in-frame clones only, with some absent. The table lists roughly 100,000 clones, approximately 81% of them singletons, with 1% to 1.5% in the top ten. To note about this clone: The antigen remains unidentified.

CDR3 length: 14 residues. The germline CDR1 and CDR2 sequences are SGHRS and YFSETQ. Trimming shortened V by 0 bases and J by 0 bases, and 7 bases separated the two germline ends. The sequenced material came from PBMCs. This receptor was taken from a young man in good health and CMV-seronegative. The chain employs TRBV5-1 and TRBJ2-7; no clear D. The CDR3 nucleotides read TGCGCCAGCAGCTTGGAACCGAGCTCCTACGAGCAGTACTTC. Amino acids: CASSLEPSSYEQYF.